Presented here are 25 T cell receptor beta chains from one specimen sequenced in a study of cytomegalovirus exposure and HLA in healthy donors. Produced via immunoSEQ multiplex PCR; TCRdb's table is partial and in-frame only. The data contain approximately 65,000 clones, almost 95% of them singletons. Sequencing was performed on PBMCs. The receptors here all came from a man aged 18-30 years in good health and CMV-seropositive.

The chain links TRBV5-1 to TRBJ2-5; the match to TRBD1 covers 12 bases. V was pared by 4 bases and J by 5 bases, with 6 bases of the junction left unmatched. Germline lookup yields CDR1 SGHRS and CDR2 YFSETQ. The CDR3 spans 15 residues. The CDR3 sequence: CASSMGQGAIETQYF. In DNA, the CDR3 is TGCGCCAGCAGCATGGGACAGGGGGCTATCGAGACCCAGTACTTC.

The CDR3 reads CASSFSRTKEQFF. The CDR3 bases are TGTGCCAGCAGCTTCTCTCGGACAAAAGAGCAGTTCTTC. The V call is TRBV7-3, the J call TRBJ2-1; weak D call: TRBD1 (5 bases). Trimming removed 3 bases at V and 10 bases at J, with 13 bases between. The CDR3 loop spans 13 amino acids. CDR1 and CDR2 (germline): SGHTA, FQGTGA.

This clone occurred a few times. The CDR3 reads CASAWDSEYEQYF. DNA for the CDR3: TGTGCCAGCGCTTGGGACTCAGAATACGAGCAGTACTTC. The genes are TRBV27 and TRBJ2-7, with D perhaps TRBD2 (6 bases). The CDR3 consists of 13 residues. The V end lost 8 bases, the J end lost 4 bases, and 15 bases lay between the germline ends. The V gene's germline CDR1 is MNHEY and CDR2 SMNVEV (reference sequence).

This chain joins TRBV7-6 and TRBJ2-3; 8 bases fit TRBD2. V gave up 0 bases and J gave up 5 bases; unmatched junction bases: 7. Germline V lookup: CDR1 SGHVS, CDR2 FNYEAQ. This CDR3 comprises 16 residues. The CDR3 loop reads CASSLAAGDWRDTQYF. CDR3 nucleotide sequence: TGTGCCAGCAGCTTAGCAGCGGGGGATTGGAGAGATACGCAGTATTTT.

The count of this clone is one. CDR3 bases: TGCGCCAGCAGCTTTACAAAAGAGACCCAGTACTTC. The encoded protein is CASSFTKETQYF. The V call is TRBV5-1, the J call TRBJ2-5; D gene uncertain. Germline V gene lookup returns CDR1 SGHRS and CDR2 YFSETQ. V lost 2 bases and J lost 3, with 5 bases in between. This CDR3 has 12 amino acids.

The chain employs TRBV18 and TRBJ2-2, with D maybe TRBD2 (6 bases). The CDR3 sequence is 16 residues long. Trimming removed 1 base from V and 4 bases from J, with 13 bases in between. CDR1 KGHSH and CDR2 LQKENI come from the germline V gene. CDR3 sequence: CASSPRTGRGTGELFF. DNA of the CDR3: TGTGCCAGCTCACCACGAACCGGGAGAGGCACCGGGGAGCTGTTTTTT. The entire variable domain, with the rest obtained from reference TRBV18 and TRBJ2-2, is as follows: NAGVMQNPRHLVRRRGQEARLRCSPMKGHSHVYWYRQLPEEGLKFMVYLQKENIIDESGMPKERFSAEFPKEGPSILRIQQVVRGDSAAYFCASSPRTGRGTGELFFGEGSRLTVL.

The CDR3 sequence: CASSPLREQNYGYTF. The CDR3 region has the DNA TGTGCCAGCAGCCCATTGAGGGAGCAAAACTATGGCTACACCTTC. V and J are TRBV7-9 and TRBJ1-2; D call uncertain. CDR1 is SEHNR and CDR2 is FQNEAQ in the germline V gene (reference sequence). The CDR3 totals 15 residues. V was shortened by 5 bases and J by 2 bases, with 15 bases between the two germline ends.

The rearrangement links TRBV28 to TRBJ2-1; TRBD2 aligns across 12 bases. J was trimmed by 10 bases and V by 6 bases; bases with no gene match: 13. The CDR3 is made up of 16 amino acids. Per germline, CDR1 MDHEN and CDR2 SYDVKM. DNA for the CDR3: TGTGCCAGCAGAACTCCGACTAGCGGGAGAGCTGGAGAGCAGTTCTTC. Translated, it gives CASRTPTSGRAGEQFF.

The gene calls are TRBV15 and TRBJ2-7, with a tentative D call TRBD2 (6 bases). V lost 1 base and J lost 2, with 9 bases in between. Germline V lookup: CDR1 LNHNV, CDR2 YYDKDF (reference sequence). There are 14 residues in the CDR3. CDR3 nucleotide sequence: TGTGCCACCAGCAGAGGAGCGGGTACCTACGAGCAGTACTTC. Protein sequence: CATSRGAGTYEQYF.

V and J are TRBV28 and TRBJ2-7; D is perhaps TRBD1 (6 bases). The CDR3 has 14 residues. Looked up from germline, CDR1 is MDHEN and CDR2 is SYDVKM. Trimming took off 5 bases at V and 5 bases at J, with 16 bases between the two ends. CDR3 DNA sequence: TGTGCCAGCAGTCCTCCGGGCAGGGGAAACGAGCAGTACTTC. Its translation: CASSPPGRGNEQYF.

The CDR3 sequence: CASSLRAGTEAFF. CDR3 sequence (DNA): TGTGCCAGCAGCTTAAGGGCGGGCACTGAAGCTTTCTTT. The chain uses TRBV11-3 and TRBJ1-1; D gene ambiguous. Germline assignment: CDR1 SGHNT and CDR2 YENEEA. The germline V and J ends were trimmed by 2 bases and 4 bases, with 8 bases remaining between them. The CDR3 has 13 residues.

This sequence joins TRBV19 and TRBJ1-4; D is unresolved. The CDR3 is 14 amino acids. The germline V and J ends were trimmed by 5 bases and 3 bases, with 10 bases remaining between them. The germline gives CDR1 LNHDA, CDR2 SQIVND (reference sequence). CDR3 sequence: CASSPTRANEKLFF. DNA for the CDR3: TGTGCCAGTAGTCCCACCCGAGCTAATGAAAAACTGTTTTTT.

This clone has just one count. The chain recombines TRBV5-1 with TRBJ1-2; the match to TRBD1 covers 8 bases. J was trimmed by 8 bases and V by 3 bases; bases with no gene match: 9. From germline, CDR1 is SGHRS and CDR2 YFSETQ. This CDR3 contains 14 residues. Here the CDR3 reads CASSSGQGAGGYTF. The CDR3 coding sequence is TGCGCCAGCAGCTCCGGACAGGGCGCAGGCGGCTACACCTTC.

CDR3 amino acids: CASSHSPGGGGANEQFF. The CDR3 nucleotides read TGTGCCAGCAGCCATTCTCCCGGGGGCGGGGGGGCCAATGAGCAGTTCTTC. The V and J genes are TRBV4-2 and TRBJ2-1, with 9 nucleotides matching TRBD2. The CDR3 is 17 amino acids. Trimming at V came to 3 bases and at J to 6 bases, leaving 12 bases not matched to a gene. Germline CDR1 reads LGHNA; CDR2 reads YNFKEQ.

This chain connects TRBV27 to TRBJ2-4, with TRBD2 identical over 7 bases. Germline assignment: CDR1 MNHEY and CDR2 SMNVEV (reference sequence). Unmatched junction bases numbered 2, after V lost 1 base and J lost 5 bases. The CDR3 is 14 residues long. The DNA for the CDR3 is TGTGCCAGCAGTTTATTCAGCGGGGAAAACATTCAGTACTTC. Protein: CASSLFSGENIQYF.

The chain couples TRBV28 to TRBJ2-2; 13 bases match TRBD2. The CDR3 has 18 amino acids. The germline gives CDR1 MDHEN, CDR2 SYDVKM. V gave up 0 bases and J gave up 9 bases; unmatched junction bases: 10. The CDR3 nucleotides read TGTGCCAGCAGTTTATGGACTAGCGGGGGGTCGAGTCCCCGGGAGCTGTTTTTT. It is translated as CASSLWTSGGSSPRELFF. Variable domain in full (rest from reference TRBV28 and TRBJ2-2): DVKVTQSSRYLVKRTGEKVFLECVQDMDHENMFWYRQDPGLGLRLIYFSYDVKMKEKGDIPEGYSVSREKKERFSLILESASTNQTSMYLCASSLWTSGGSSPRELFFGEGSRLTVL.

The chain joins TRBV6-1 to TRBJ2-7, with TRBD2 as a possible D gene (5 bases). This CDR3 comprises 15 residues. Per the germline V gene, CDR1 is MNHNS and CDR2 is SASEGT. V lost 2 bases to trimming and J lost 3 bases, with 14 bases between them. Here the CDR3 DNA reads TGTGCCAGCAGTGAATTCTCGGGAACCAACTACGAGCAGTACTTC. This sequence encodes CASSEFSGTNYEQYF.

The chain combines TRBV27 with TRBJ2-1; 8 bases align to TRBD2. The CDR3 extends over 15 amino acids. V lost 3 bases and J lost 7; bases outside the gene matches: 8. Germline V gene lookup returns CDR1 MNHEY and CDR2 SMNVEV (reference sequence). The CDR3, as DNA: TGTGCCAGCAGTTTCGGAGCGGGAGTAGTAAATGAGCAGTTCTTC. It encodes CASSFGAGVVNEQFF.

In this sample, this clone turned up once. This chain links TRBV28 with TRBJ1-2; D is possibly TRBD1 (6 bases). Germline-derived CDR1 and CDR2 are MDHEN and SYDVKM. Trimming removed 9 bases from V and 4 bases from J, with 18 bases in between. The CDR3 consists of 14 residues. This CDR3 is CASWGLRGIYGYTF. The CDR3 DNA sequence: TGTGCCAGTTGGGGGTTGAGGGGGATCTATGGCTACACCTTC.

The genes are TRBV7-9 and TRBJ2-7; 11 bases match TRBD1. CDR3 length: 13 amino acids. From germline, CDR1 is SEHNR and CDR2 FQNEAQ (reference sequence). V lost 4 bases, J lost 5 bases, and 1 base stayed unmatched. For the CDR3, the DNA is TGTGCCAGCAGCTGGACAGGGGGCGACGAGCAGTACTTC. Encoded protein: CASSWTGGDEQYF.

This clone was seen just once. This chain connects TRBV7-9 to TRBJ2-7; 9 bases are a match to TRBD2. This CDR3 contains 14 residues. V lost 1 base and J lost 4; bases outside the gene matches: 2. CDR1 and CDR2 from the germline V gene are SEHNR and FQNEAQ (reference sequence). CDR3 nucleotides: TGTGCCAGCAGCTTAGGTAGCGGGAGTTACGAGCAGTACTTC. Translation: CASSLGSGSYEQYF.

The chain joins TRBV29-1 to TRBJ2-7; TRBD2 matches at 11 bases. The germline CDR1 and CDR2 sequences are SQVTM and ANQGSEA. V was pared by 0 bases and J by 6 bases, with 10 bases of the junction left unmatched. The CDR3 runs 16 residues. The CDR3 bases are TGCAGCGTTGAAGACCCAACACTAGCGGGAGTTTTCGAGCAGTACTTC. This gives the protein CSVEDPTLAGVFEQYF.

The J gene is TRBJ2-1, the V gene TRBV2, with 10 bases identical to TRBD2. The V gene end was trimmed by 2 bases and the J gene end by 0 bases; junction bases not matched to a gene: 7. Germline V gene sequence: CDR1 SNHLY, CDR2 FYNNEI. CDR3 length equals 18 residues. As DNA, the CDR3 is TGTGCCAGCAGTGAATACGGGGCTAGCGGGAGCTCCTACAATGAGCAGTTCTTC. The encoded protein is CASSEYGASGSSYNEQFF.

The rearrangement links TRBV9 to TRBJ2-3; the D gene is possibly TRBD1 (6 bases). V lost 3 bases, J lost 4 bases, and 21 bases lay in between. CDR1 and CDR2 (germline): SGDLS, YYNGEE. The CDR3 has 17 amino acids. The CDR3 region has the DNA TGTGCCAGCAGCGAGACCAGGGGTCTAGAGATAGCAGATACGCAGTATTTT. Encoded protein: CASSETRGLEIADTQYF.

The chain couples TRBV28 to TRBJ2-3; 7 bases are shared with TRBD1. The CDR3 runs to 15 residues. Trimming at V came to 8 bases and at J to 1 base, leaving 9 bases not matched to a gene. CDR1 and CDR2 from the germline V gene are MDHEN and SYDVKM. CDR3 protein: CASGPTGIGTDTQYF. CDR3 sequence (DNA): TGTGCCAGCGGGCCGACAGGGATTGGCACAGATACGCAGTATTTT.